This T cell receptor (beta chain) was documented in a study of graft-versus-host responses after intestinal transplantation. Overall study context: Every transplant recipient was induced with anti-thymocyte globulin, then maintained on tacrolimus and steroids for about 3 years. General observations from the study: Allografts of one patient group, those with graft-donor T cell macrochimerism, had high graft-versus-host to host-versus-graft clonal ratios. Some GvH clones appeared in ileal mucosa or blood before recipient bone marrow.

Remarks on this clone: The antigen is unknown.

Trimming took 5 bases from V and 0 from J; bases not matched to a gene: 18. This CDR3 contains 20 residues. Germline loops: CDR1 SGHVS, CDR2 FNYEAQ. Assay: immunoSEQ multiplex PCR; the TCRdb copy retains only in-frame clones and omits some. Of 62,000 or so clones in the sample, roughly 89% were seen once. This clonotype was sampled from a human patient who received an intestinal transplant, so some T cells may come from the graft donor. The source was PBMCs, collected 26 days after transplant. The V call is TRBV7-6, the J call TRBJ2-1; 8 bases fit TRBD2. This CDR3 reads CASSPSIWSGGPSSYNEQFF. The CDR3 bases are TGTGCCAGCAGCCCGTCAATTTGGAGCGGGGGCCCGAGCTCCTACAATGAGCAGTTCTTC.